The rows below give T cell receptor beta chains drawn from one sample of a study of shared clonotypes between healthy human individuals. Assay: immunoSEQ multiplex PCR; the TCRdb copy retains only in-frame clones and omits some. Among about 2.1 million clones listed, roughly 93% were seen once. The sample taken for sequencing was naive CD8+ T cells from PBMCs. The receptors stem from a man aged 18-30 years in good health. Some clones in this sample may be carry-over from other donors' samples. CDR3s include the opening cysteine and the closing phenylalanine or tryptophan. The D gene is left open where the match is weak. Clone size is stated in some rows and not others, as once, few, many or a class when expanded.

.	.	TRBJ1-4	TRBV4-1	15	CASSHGPTQNEKLFF	TGCGCCAGCAGCCATGGACCGACCCAAAATGAAAAACTGTTTTTT
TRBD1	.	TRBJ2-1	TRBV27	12	CASSLRGGEQFF	TGTGCCAGCAGTTTGAGAGGGGGCGAGCAGTTCTTC
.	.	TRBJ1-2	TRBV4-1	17	CASSQVLLGGLPYGYTF	TGCGCCAGCAGCCAAGTTCTCCTTGGGGGGCTTCCTTATGGCTACACCTTC
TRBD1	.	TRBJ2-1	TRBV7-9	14	CASSLSTGGDEQFF	TGTGCCAGCAGCTTGTCGACAGGGGGTGATGAGCAGTTCTTC
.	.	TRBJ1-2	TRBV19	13	CASRLTANYGYTF	TGTGCCAGTAGGCTGACAGCTAACTATGGCTACACCTTC
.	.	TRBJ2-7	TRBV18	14	CASSPPTGTYEQYF	TGTGCCAGCTCACCACCGACGGGGACCTACGAGCAGTACTTC
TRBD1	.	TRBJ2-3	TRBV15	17	CATSFHLGQGITDTQYF	TGTGCCACCAGCTTTCACTTGGGACAGGGGATAACAGATACGCAGTATTTT
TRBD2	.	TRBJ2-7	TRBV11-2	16	CASGSSGTSGVYEQYF	TGTGCCAGCGGCTCATCCGGGACTAGCGGGGTCTACGAGCAGTACTTC
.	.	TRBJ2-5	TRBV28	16	CASSLGLLGIKETQYF	TGTGCCAGCAGTTTAGGTCTCTTGGGGATAAAAGAGACCCAGTACTTC
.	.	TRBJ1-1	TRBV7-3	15	CASSLDGTMNTEAFF	TGTGCCAGCAGCTTAGACGGCACCATGAACACTGAAGCTTTCTTT
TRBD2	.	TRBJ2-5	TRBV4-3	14	CASSQGGSGETQYF	TGCGCCAGCAGCCAAGGCGGGAGTGGCGAGACCCAGTACTTC
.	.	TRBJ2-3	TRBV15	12	CATSSISDTQYF	TGTGCCACCAGCAGTATTTCAGATACGCAGTATTTT
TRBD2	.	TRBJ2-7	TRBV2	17	CASSPRGASGTFYEQYF	TGTGCCAGCAGCCCCAGAGGGGCTAGCGGGACCTTCTACGAGCAGTACTTC
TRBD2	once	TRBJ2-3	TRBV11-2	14	CASSFIAGADTQYF	TGTGCCAGCAGCTTTATAGCGGGGGCAGATACGCAGTATTTT
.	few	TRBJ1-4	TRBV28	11	CASNMGGKLFF	TGTGCCAGCAACATGGGAGGGAAACTGTTTTTT
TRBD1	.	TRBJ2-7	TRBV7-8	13	CASSLDRGNEQYF	TGTGCCAGCAGCTTAGACAGGGGTAACGAGCAGTACTTC
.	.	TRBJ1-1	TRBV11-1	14	CASSWGLRNTEAFF	TGTGCCAGCAGCTGGGGATTAAGGAACACTGAAGCTTTCTTT
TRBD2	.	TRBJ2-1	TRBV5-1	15	CASSRREDSYNEQFF	TGCGCCAGCAGCCGCCGGGAGGACTCCTACAATGAGCAGTTCTTC
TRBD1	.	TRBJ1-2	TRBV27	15	CASSSGTGANYGYTF	TGTGCCAGCAGTTCAGGGACAGGGGCTAACTATGGCTACACCTTC
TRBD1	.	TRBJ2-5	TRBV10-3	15	CAISEGGTGGETQYF	TGTGCCATCAGTGAGGGTGGGACAGGGGGAGAGACCCAGTACTTC
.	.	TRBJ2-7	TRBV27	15	CASRVPGLNPHEQYF	TGTGCCAGCAGGGTACCGGGACTCAACCCCCACGAGCAGTACTTC
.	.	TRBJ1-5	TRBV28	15	CASGPIPGGNQPQHF	TGTGCCAGCGGGCCCATCCCCGGCGGCAATCAGCCCCAGCATTTT
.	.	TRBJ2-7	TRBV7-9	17	CASSPLGLGTMTYEQYF	TGTGCCAGCAGCCCCTTGGGGTTGGGGACAATGACCTACGAGCAGTACTTC
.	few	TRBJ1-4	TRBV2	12	CASSGVNEKLFF	TGTGCCAGCAGTGGTGTTAATGAAAAACTGTTTTTT
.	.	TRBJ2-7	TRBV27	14	CASSSSPADYEQYF	TGTGCCAGCAGTTCTTCTCCCGCAGACTACGAGCAGTACTTC
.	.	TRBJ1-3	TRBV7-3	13	CASSLGTGNTIYF	TGTGCCAGCAGCTTGGGAACTGGAAACACCATATATTTT
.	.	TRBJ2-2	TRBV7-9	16	CASSLGPGAKTGELFF	TGTGCCAGCAGCCTCGGGCCGGGAGCCAAAACCGGGGAGCTGTTTTTT
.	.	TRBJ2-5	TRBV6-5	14	CASSYSEGKETQYF	TGTGCCAGCAGTTACTCGGAGGGGAAGGAGACCCAGTACTTC
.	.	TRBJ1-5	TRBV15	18	CATSREWTALDSNQPQHF	TGTGCCACCAGCAGAGAGTGGACAGCCCTTGATAGCAATCAGCCCCAGCATTTT
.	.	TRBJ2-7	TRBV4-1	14	CASSPPGLRGEQYF	TGCGCCAGCAGCCCCCCAGGGCTGAGAGGAGAGCAGTACTTC
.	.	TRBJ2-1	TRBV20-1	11	CSESSYNEQFF	TGCAGTGAGTCCTCCTACAATGAGCAGTTCTTC
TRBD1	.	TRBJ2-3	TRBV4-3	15	CASSQGTGQTSTQYF	TGCGCCAGCAGCCAAGGGACAGGCCAAACCTCGACGCAGTATTTT
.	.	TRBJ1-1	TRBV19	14	CATSGKGRDTEAFF	TGTGCCACCTCAGGTAAGGGCAGGGACACTGAAGCTTTCTTT
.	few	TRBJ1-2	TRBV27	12	CATSRGDYGYTF	TGTGCCACCTCGAGGGGAGACTATGGCTACACCTTC
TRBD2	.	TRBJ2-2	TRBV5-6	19	CASSSLWTSGTLDTGELFF	TGTGCCAGCAGCTCGCTCTGGACTAGCGGGACTTTGGACACCGGGGAGCTGTTTTTT
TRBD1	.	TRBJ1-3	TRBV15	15	CATSPGGTGGSTIYF	TGTGCCACCAGCCCGGGGGGGACAGGAGGAAGCACCATATATTTT
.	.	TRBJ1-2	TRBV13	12	CASSLQNYGYTF	TGTGCCAGCAGCTTACAGAACTATGGCTACACCTTC
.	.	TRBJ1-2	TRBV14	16	CASSQENRSIMYGYTF	TGTGCCAGCAGCCAAGAGAACAGGAGCATAATGTATGGCTACACCTTC
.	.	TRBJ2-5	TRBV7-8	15	CASLGVGKATETQYF	TGTGCCAGCCTCGGGGTGGGAAAAGCGACTGAGACCCAGTACTTC
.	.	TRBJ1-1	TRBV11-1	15	CASSLAMGPNTEAFF	TGTGCCAGCAGCTTAGCGATGGGACCAAACACTGAAGCTTTCTTT
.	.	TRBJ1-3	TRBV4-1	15	CASSQDVGSGNTIYF	TGCGCCAGCAGCCAAGATGTAGGGTCTGGAAACACCATATATTTT
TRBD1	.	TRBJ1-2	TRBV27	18	CASSLPRDRGRLDYGYTF	TGTGCCAGCAGTTTACCCCGGGACAGGGGGCGTCTGGACTATGGCTACACCTTC
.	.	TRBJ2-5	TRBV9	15	CASSVVGTNQETQYF	TGTGCCAGCAGCGTAGTTGGGACCAACCAAGAGACCCAGTACTTC
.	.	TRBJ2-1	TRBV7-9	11	CAVPREFEQFF	TGTGCCGTCCCGAGGGAGTTTGAGCAGTTCTTC
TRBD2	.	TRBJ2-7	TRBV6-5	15	CASSQLAASSYEQYF	TGTGCCAGCAGTCAACTAGCGGCCAGCTCCTACGAGCAGTACTTC
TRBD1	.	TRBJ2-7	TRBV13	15	CASSSTGTGGYEQYF	TGTGCCAGCAGTAGCACCGGGACAGGGGGCTACGAGCAGTACTTC
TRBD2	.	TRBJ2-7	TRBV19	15	CASSIRTSGTYEQYF	TGTGCCAGTAGTATAAGGACTAGCGGGACCTACGAGCAGTACTTC
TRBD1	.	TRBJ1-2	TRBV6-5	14	CASSSGGPNYGYTF	TGTGCCAGCAGTTCAGGGGGACCTAACTATGGCTACACCTTC
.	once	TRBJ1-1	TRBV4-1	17	CASSLAGLSRLTTEAFF	TGCGCCAGCAGCCTGGCGGGTCTTAGTCGGTTAACCACTGAAGCTTTCTTT
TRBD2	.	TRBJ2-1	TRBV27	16	CASTDPLSGRINEQFF	TGTGCCAGCACCGACCCCCTTAGCGGGAGGATCAATGAGCAGTTCTTC
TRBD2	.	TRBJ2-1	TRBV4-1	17	CASSHRTSGTLYNEQFF	TGCGCCAGCAGCCACCGGACTAGCGGGACGCTCTACAATGAGCAGTTCTTC
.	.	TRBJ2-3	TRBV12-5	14	CASVGGVGTDTQYF	TGTGCTAGTGTAGGGGGAGTTGGGACAGATACGCAGTATTTT